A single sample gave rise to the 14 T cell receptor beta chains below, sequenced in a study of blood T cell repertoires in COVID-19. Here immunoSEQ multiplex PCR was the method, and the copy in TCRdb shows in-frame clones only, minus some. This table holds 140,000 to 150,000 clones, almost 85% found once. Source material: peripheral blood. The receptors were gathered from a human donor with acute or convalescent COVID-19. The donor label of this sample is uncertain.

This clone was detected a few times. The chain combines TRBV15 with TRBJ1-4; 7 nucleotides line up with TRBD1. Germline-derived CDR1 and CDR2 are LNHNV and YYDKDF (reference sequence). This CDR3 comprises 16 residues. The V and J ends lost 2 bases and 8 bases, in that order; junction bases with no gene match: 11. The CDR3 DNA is TGTGCCACCAGCAGATTTGGGGGACAGCGGGAGGAAAAACTGTTTTTT. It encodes CATSRFGGQREEKLFF.

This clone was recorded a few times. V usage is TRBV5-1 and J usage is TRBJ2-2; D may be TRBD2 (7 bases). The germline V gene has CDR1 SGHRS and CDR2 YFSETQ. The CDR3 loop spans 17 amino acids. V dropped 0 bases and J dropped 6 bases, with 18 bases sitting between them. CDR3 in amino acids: CASSLVPGGGGAGELFF. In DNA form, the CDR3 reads TGCGCCAGCAGCTTGGTTCCGGGGGGCGGAGGAGCCGGGGAGCTGTTTTTT.

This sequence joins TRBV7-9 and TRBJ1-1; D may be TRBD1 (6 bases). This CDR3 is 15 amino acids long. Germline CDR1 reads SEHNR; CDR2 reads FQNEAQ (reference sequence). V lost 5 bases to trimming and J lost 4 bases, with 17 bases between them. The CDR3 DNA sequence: TGTGCCAGCAGCCCTCAGGGGCGAGGGGGCACTGAAGCTTTCTTT. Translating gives CASSPQGRGGTEAFF.

In DNA form, the CDR3 reads TGTGCCAGCAGTGAAATGGGGGCTGACACCGGGGAGCTGTTTTTT. This translates into CASSEMGADTGELFF. The genes are TRBV2 and TRBJ2-2, with TRBD1 as a possible D gene (6 bases). V dropped 2 bases and J dropped 3 bases, with 10 bases sitting between them. The germline V gene has CDR1 SNHLY and CDR2 FYNNEI. There are 15 residues in the CDR3.

The DNA for the CDR3 is TGTGCCAGCAGTACCAGGGGACCAGATACGCAGTATTTT. This gives the protein CASSTRGPDTQYF. The rearrangement joins TRBV6-6 to TRBJ2-3, with D tentatively TRBD1 (6 bases). The CDR3 spans 13 residues. Looked up from germline, CDR1 is MNHNY and CDR2 is SVGAGI (reference sequence). V was clipped by 5 bases and J by 4 bases, with 10 bases between them.

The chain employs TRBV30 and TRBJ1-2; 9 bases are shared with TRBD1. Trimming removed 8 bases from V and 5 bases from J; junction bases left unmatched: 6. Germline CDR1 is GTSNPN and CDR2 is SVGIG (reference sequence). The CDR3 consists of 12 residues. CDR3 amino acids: CAGTDRGYGYTF. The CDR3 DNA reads TGTGCCGGGACTGACAGGGGGTATGGCTACACCTTC.

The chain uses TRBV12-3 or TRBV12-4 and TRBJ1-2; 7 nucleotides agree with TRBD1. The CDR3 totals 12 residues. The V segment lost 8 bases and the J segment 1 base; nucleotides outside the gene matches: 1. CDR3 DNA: TGTGCCAGCCAGGGGGTTAACTATGGCTACACCTTC. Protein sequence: CASQGVNYGYTF.

CDR3 residues: CASTGRGGETQYF. CDR3 DNA sequence: TGTGCCTCTACGGGGCGGGGAGGGGAGACCCAGTACTTC. J is TRBJ2-5 and V is TRBV7-9; 7 positions match TRBD2. CDR1 is SEHNR, CDR2 FQNEAQ, per germline (reference sequence). This CDR3 has 13 residues. With 11 bases clipped from V and 5 bases from J, the junction kept 11 bases outside the gene matches.

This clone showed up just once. DNA for the CDR3: TGTGCCAGCAGTGTAACTAGGTACGAGCAGTACTTC. This gives the protein CASSVTRYEQYF. V is TRBV12-3 or TRBV12-4 and J is TRBJ2-7; the D gene is possibly TRBD2 (5 bases). The CDR3 covers 12 residues. V lost 5 bases to trimming and J lost 4 bases, with 9 bases between them.

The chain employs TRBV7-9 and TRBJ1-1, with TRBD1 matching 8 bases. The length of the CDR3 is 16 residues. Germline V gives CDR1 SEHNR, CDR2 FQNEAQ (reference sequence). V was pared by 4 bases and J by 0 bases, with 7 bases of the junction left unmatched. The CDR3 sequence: CASSSRQGWLNTEAFF. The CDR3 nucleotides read TGTGCCAGCAGCTCACGACAGGGGTGGTTGAACACTGAAGCTTTCTTT.

CDR3 nucleotide sequence: TGTGCCAGCAGCTTTAGCGGGGGGCGTGGAGAGACCCAGTACTTC. Translated, it gives CASSFSGGRGETQYF. The chain has TRBV7-3 and TRBJ2-5; 10 positions match TRBD2. Germline V lookup: CDR1 SGHTA, CDR2 FQGTGA. The J segment lost 4 bases and the V segment lost 3 bases, leaving 5 bases of the junction unmatched. The CDR3 contains 15 residues.

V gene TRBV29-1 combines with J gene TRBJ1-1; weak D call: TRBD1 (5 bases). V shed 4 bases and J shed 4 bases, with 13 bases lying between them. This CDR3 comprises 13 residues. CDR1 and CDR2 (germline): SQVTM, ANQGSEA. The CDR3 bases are TGCAGCGTTGGGTTAGGGAGGGGCACTGAAGCTTTCTTT. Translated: CSVGLGRGTEAFF.

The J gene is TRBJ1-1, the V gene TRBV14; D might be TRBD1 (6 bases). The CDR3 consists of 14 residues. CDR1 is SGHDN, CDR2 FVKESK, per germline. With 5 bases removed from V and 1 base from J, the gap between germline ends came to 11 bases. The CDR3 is CASSEQGSNTEAFF. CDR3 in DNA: TGTGCCAGCAGCGAACAGGGTTCGAACACTGAAGCTTTCTTT. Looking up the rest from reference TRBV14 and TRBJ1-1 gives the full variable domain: EAGVTQFPSHSVIEKGQTVTLRCDPISGHDNLYWYRRVMGKEIKFLLHFVKESKQDESGMPNNRFLAERTGGTYSTLKVQPAELEDSGVYFCASSEQGSNTEAFFGQGTRLTVV.

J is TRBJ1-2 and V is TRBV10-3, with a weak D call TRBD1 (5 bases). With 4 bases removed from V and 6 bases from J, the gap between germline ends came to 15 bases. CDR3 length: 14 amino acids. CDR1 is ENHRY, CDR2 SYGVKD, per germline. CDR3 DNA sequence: TGTGCCATCAGTGTAGGTGGGGCGCTGGATGGCTACACCTTC. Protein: CAISVGGALDGYTF.